This T cell receptor beta chain was recovered during a study of vaccination and CD4 T cells after COVID-19. Study background: Post-COVID samples were collected a median around 100 days following diagnosis, spanning 35 to 161.

Worth noting for this clonotype: Its matching antigen is unknown.

General study points: There were relatively few convalescent patients studied, and there were no early post-infection timepoints.

Documented treatment: roughly 10-day PBMC culture with coronavirus spike peptide pools or control peptides (ViraFEST assay). The ViraFEST method relied on peptide pools to expand antigen-specific T cells, followed by TCR sequencing. Sequencing of cultured CD4+ T cell DNA used the Oncomine TCR Beta short-read assay. DNA came from CD4+ T cells after culture. TCRdb re-called the PCR reads with MiXCR, one entry per CDR3 protein. Of 10,000 or so distinct CDR3 sequences detected, 30% to 35% appear once; the ten largest clones hold about 15%. Per the germline V gene, CDR1 is MNHEY and CDR2 is SVGEGT. The CDR3 is 13 amino acids. The germline V and J ends were trimmed by 5 bases and 7 bases, with 14 bases remaining between them.

Here the sequenced sample was CD4+ T cells from blood, cultured in vitro, taken after SARS-CoV-2 vaccination. The V and J genes are TRBV6-2 or TRBV6-3 and TRBJ1-1; no reliable D call. The clonotype comes from a human donor who had recovered from COVID-19. The CDR3 spells CASSPSLSIEAFF. The CDR3 coding sequence is TGTGCCAGCAGTCCCTCCTTGAGCATTGAAGCTTTCTTT.